These T cell receptor beta chains were read from a single sample in a study of human T cells and chemical hapten exposure. Using its own MiXCR run on the RACE reads, TCRdb lists one record per CDR3 protein. The table includes about 180,000 distinct CDR3 sequences, just under 30% detected once. Sequenced material: whole blood, taken in connection with sensitization to the hapten diphenylcyclopropenone (DPC). Receptors originate from a woman younger than 45 with alopecia areata. Some clones in this sample may be carry-over from other donors' samples. CDR3s include the opening cysteine and the closing phenylalanine or tryptophan. The D gene is left open where the match is weak. Some rows mark clone size as missing; the rest say once, few, many or name a class of expanded clone.

d_gene: -; abundance: few; j_gene: TRBJ2-7; v_gene: TRBV6-6; CDR3nt: TGTGCCAGCTTTGACCGAGCGGTCTCCTACGAGCAGTACTTC; CDR3aa: CASFDRAVSYEQYF
d_gene: TRBD1; abundance: -; j_gene: TRBJ1-2; v_gene: TRBV20-1; CDR3nt: TGCAGTGCCCCACCGGGACAGGGGGTTGGATATGGCTACACCTTC; CDR3aa: CSAPPGQGVGYGYTF
d_gene: -; abundance: few; j_gene: TRBJ2-7; v_gene: TRBV29-1; CDR3nt: TGCAGCGTTCGGACGGTTGCCTACGAGCAGTACTTC; CDR3aa: CSVRTVAYEQYF
d_gene: -; abundance: -; j_gene: TRBJ1-6; v_gene: TRBV20-1; CDR3nt: TGCAGTGCTCCCCGGGGGGGCTCCTATAATTCACCCCTCCACTTT; CDR3aa: CSAPRGGSYNSPLHF
d_gene: TRBD1; abundance: few; j_gene: TRBJ1-1; v_gene: TRBV30; CDR3nt: TGTGCCTGGAAAGCAGGGGGCGAGACTGAAGCTTTCTTT; CDR3aa: CAWKAGGETEAFF
d_gene: -; abundance: -; j_gene: TRBJ2-1; v_gene: TRBV11-2; CDR3nt: TGTGCCAGCAGCTATCCCGGTGGAGTACAGTTCTTC; CDR3aa: CASSYPGGVQFF
d_gene: -; abundance: -; j_gene: TRBJ2-1; v_gene: TRBV6-2/TRBV6-3; CDR3nt: TGTGCCAGCAGTTACTCGGCGAACAATGAGCAGTTCTTC; CDR3aa: CASSYSANNEQFF
d_gene: -; abundance: few; j_gene: TRBJ2-7; v_gene: TRBV18; CDR3nt: TGTGCCAGCTCACCCCGAGAGGGCCCCTACGAGCAGTACTTC; CDR3aa: CASSPREGPYEQYF
d_gene: -; abundance: few; j_gene: TRBJ2-1; v_gene: TRBV20-1; CDR3nt: TGCAGTTCAGAGAGGACCAGTGCAGAGCAGTTCTTC; CDR3aa: CSSERTSAEQFF
d_gene: -; abundance: few; j_gene: TRBJ2-1; v_gene: TRBV27; CDR3nt: TGTGCCAGCAGTGCCCGGGGCAATGAGCAGTTCTTC; CDR3aa: CASSARGNEQFF
d_gene: -; abundance: few; j_gene: TRBJ2-7; v_gene: TRBV28; CDR3nt: TGTGCCAGCGGACTACGACAGGGCTCCTACGAGCAGTACTTC; CDR3aa: CASGLRQGSYEQYF
d_gene: -; abundance: few; j_gene: TRBJ2-1; v_gene: TRBV5-1; CDR3nt: TGCGCCAGCAGCTTTCAAACGGGATCCTACAATGAGCAGTTCTTC; CDR3aa: CASSFQTGSYNEQFF
d_gene: -; abundance: -; j_gene: TRBJ1-1; v_gene: TRBV7-3; CDR3nt: TGTGCCAGCAGCCCGGGAATTATGAACACTGAAGCTTTCTTT; CDR3aa: CASSPGIMNTEAFF
d_gene: TRBD1; abundance: -; j_gene: TRBJ1-1; v_gene: TRBV7-2; CDR3nt: TGTGCCAGCAGCTGGACAGGCCCCAACACTGAAGCTTTCTTT; CDR3aa: CASSWTGPNTEAFF
d_gene: TRBD1; abundance: few; j_gene: TRBJ1-1; v_gene: TRBV2; CDR3nt: TGTGCCAGCAGTGAACAGGGGGCGGCCACTGAAGCTTTCTTT; CDR3aa: CASSEQGAATEAFF
d_gene: -; abundance: few; j_gene: TRBJ1-1; v_gene: TRBV20-1; CDR3nt: TGCAGTGCTAGAGTTCAACAGGCTGCCGCTGAAGCTTTCTTT; CDR3aa: CSARVQQAAAEAFF
d_gene: TRBD1; abundance: few; j_gene: TRBJ1-4; v_gene: TRBV19; CDR3nt: TGTGCCAGTAGAAACGACCCTCTGGACAGGTACAATGAAAAACTGTTTTTT; CDR3aa: CASRNDPLDRYNEKLFF
d_gene: TRBD1; abundance: -; j_gene: TRBJ1-4; v_gene: TRBV6-2/TRBV6-3; CDR3nt: TGTGCCAGCAGCCCGTCAAGGACAGGGATAAATGAAAAACTGTTTTTT; CDR3aa: CASSPSRTGINEKLFF
d_gene: -; abundance: -; j_gene: TRBJ2-2; v_gene: TRBV7-2; CDR3nt: TGTGCCAGCAGCGTCGGGGCCCCGCGGGCCGGGGAGCTGTTTTTT; CDR3aa: CASSVGAPRAGELFF
d_gene: -; abundance: few; j_gene: TRBJ2-2; v_gene: TRBV6-4; CDR3nt: TGTGCCAGCAGTGACTATTTTCTAGCAGACACCGGGGAGCTGTTTTTT; CDR3aa: CASSDYFLADTGELFF
d_gene: -; abundance: -; j_gene: TRBJ1-1; v_gene: TRBV29-1; CDR3nt: TGCAGCACTGACAGAGAAGCTTTCTTT; CDR3aa: CSTDREAFF
d_gene: -; abundance: -; j_gene: TRBJ2-7; v_gene: TRBV6-5; CDR3nt: TGTGCCAGCAGTTCCCCCATCGAGCAGTACTTC; CDR3aa: CASSSPIEQYF
d_gene: TRBD1; abundance: many; j_gene: TRBJ1-1; v_gene: TRBV28; CDR3nt: TGTGCCAGCAGCCTCGGGACAGCCGAAGCTTTCTTT; CDR3aa: CASSLGTAEAFF
d_gene: -; abundance: -; j_gene: TRBJ2-3; v_gene: TRBV29-1; CDR3nt: TGCAGCGTTGAGATAGGGTCCACAGATACGCAGTATTTT; CDR3aa: CSVEIGSTDTQYF
d_gene: TRBD1; abundance: few; j_gene: TRBJ1-5; v_gene: TRBV24-1; CDR3nt: TGTGCCACCAGTGATGCAACAGGGGGAAATCAGCCCCAGCATTTT; CDR3aa: CATSDATGGNQPQHF
d_gene: -; abundance: -; j_gene: TRBJ2-3; v_gene: TRBV25-1; CDR3nt: TGTGCCACCGGACCGACAGGAGTGGATACGCAGTATTTT; CDR3aa: CATGPTGVDTQYF
d_gene: TRBD2; abundance: few; j_gene: TRBJ2-7; v_gene: TRBV28; CDR3nt: TGTGCCACCTTTCGGGGGGGGAGTGGGGCTACGGAGCAGTACTTC; CDR3aa: CATFRGGSGATEQYF
d_gene: TRBD2; abundance: -; j_gene: TRBJ2-2; v_gene: TRBV7-3; CDR3nt: TGTGCCAGCAGCTTAAGGCCCGGGGGGTTCGCGAACACCGGGGAGCTGTTTTTT; CDR3aa: CASSLRPGGFANTGELFF
d_gene: -; abundance: few; j_gene: TRBJ1-4; v_gene: TRBV5-4; CDR3nt: TGTGCCAGCAGCTCCCAATCTGGGCAGACAACTAATGAAAAACTGTTTTTT; CDR3aa: CASSSQSGQTTNEKLFF
d_gene: TRBD2; abundance: -; j_gene: TRBJ2-1; v_gene: TRBV11-2; CDR3nt: TGTGCCAGCAGCACTGGACTAGCGGGGGCCCACAATGAGCAGTTCTTC; CDR3aa: CASSTGLAGAHNEQFF